This is a list of T cell receptor beta chains from one sample in a study of T cells in localized non-small cell lung cancer. Assay used: immunoSEQ multiplex PCR; TCRdb lists only in-frame clones, some missing. The sample lists tens of thousands of clones, just under 85% occurring once. Here the sequenced sample was peripheral blood, taken before any cancer treatment. The receptors stem from a man aged 35 to 69 with stage I lung adenocarcinoma. Each CDR3 is given without its conserved first and last residue.

cdr3_length	v_call	cdr3_aa
12	TRBV28	ASSLGSGEDEQY
12	TRBV10-1	ASSANSGRSEQY
14	TRBV25-1	ASSESWLKYQETQY
12	TRBV19	ASNSPPNTGELF
13	TRBV6-5	ASSYGRSSYNEQF
9	TRBV5-5	ASSFTTEAF
15	TRBV28	ASTRYRGVPGATEAF
12	TRBV6-1	ASISRDSGNTIY
13	TRBV9	ASSGRQGATGELF
11	TRBV5-1	ASSLGDTGELF
11	TRBV7-2	ASSLGQGGKQF
9	TRBV7-9	ASNRVDEQF
10	TRBV7-8	ASSERTGELF
13	TRBV6-5	ASSYSTVGAGELF
13	TRBV5-1	ASQVGDFSNTEAF
13	TRBV4-1	ASSQQGGGANVLT
14	TRBV7-8	ASSKDSRRSGNTIY
12	TRBV29-1	SVGGGTGPDTQY
11	TRBV5-1	ASSLQGGAKAF
13	TRBV19	ASSRGGLLTDTQY
13	TRBV18	ASSPTSGQTYEQY
15	TRBV7-3	ASSLKGSQVSNYGYT
13	TRBV28	ASSLKLFEGEKLF
13	TRBV28	ASSFVSRGTDTQY
13	TRBV9	ASSLRQGDTGELF
13	TRBV5-3	ARSLSGRTNEKLF
10	TRBV23-1	ASSRRRNTIY
13	TRBV6-4	ASSGDRGSYNEQF
13	TRBV11-2	ASSRSGTRTDTQY
14	TRBV19	ASSNPSGPTGNTIY